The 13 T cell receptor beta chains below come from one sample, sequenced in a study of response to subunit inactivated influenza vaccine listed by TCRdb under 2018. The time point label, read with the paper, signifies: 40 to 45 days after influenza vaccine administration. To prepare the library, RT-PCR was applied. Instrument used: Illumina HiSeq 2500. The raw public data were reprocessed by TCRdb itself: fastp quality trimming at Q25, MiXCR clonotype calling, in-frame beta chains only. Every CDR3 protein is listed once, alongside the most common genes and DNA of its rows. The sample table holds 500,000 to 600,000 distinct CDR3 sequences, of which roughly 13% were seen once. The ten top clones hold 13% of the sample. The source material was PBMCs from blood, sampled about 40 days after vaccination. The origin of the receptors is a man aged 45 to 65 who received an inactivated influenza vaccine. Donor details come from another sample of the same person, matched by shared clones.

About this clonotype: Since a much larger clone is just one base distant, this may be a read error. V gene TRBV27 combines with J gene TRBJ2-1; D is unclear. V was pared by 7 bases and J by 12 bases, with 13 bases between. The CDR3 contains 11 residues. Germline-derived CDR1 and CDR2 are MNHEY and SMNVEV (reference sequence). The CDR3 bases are TGTGCCAGCATACGGAACGGTGTGCAGTTCTTC. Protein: CASIRNGVQFF.

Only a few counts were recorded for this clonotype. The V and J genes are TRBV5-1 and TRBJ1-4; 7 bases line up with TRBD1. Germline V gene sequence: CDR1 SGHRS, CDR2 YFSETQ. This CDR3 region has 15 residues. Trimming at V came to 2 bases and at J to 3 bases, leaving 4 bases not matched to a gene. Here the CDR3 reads CASSLQGQPNEKLFF. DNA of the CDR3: TGCGCCAGCAGCTTACAGGGACAGCCTAATGAAAAACTGTTTTTT. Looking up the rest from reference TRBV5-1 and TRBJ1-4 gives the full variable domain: KAGVTQTPRYLIKTRGQQVTLSCSPISGHRSVSWYQQTPGQGLQFLFEYFSETQRNKGNFPGRFSGRQFSNSRSEMNVSTLELGDSALYLCASSLQGQPNEKLFFGSGTQLSVL.

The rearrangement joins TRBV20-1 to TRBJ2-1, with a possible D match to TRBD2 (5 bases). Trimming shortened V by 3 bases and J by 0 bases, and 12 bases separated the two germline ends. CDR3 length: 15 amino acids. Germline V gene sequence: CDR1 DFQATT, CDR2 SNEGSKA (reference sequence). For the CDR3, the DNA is TGCAGTGCTAGCGGGGTGGGCAGCTCCTACAATGAGCAGTTCTTC. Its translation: CSASGVGSSYNEQFF.

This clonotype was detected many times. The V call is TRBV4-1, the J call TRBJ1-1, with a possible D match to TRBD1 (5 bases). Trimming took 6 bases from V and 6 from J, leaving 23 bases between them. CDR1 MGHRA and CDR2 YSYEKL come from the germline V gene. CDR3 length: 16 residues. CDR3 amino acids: CASSFSLGPLSPEAFF. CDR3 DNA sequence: TGCGCCAGCAGTTTTTCACTGGGACCTCTAAGCCCTGAAGCTTTCTTT.

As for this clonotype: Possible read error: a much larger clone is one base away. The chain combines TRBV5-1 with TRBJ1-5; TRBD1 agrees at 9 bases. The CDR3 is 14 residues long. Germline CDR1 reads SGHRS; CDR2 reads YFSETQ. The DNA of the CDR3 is TGCGCCAGCAGCAATGGACAGGGGAATCAGCCCCATCATTTT. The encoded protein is CASSNGQGNQPHHF.

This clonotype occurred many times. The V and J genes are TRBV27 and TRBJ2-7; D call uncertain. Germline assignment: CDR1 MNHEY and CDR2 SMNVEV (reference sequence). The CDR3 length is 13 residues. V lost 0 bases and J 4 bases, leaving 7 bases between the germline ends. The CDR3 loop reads CASSLSHGYEQYF. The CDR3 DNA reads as TGTGCCAGCAGTTTATCTCACGGATACGAGCAGTACTTC.

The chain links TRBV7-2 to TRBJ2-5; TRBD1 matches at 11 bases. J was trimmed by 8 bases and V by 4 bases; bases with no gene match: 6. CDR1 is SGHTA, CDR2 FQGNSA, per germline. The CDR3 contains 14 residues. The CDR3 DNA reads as TGTGCCAGCAGCTGGAGGACAGGGGGCGATACCCAGTACTTC. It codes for CASSWRTGGDTQYF.

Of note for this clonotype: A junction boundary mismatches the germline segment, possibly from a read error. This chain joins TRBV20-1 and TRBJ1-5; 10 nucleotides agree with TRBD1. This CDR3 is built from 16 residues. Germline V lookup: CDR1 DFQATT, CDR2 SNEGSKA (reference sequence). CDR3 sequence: CSAGEGTGDRNQPQHF. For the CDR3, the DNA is TGCAGTGCTGGAGAAGGGACAGGGGATCGCAATCAGCCCCAGCATTTT.

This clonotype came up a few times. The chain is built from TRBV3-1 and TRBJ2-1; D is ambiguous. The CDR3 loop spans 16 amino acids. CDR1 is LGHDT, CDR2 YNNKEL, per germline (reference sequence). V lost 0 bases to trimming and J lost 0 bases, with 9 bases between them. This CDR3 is CASSQEYLSSYNEQFF. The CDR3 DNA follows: TGTGCCAGCAGCCAAGAGTATCTGAGCTCCTACAATGAGCAGTTCTTC.

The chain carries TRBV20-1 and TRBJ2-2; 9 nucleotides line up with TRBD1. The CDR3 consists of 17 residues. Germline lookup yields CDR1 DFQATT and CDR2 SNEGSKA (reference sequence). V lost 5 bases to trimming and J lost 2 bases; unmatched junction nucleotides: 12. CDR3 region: CSAAPRTGQGNTGELFF. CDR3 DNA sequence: TGCAGTGCTGCGCCCAGAACGGGACAGGGTAACACCGGGGAGCTGTTTTTT.

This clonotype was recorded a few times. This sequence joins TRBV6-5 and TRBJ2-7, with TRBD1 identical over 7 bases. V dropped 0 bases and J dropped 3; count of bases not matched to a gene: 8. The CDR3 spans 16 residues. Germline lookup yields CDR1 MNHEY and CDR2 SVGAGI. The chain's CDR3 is CASSYSTTGSGYEQYF. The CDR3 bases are TGTGCCAGCAGTTACTCGACGACAGGGTCGGGCTACGAGCAGTACTTC.

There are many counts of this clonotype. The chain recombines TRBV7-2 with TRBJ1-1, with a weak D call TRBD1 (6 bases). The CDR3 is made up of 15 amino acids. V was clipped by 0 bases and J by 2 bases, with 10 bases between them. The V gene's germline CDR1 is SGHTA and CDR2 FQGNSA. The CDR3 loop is CASSLAGQINTEAFF. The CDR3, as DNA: TGTGCCAGCAGCTTAGCCGGACAGATTAACACTGAAGCTTTCTTT.

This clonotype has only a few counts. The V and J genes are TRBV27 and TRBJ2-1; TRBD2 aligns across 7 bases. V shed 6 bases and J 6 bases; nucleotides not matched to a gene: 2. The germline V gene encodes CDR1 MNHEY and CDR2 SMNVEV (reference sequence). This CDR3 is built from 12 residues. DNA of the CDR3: TGTGCCAGCAGCGGGACTACCAATGAGCAGTTCTTC. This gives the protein CASSGTTNEQFF.